These T cell receptor beta chains were read from a single sample in a study of blood T cell repertoires in COVID-19. TCRdb's table, derived via immunoSEQ multiplex PCR, lists solely in-frame clones and lacks some. The sample has approximately 300,000 clones; around 85% are singletons. The sequenced sample consisted of PBMCs or T cells enriched from blood (not recorded which). These receptors were obtained from a woman in her 30s who had been exposed to COVID-19. Both conserved end residues are part of each CDR3. Fields, in order: CDR3 DNA, CDR3 protein, clone size, D gene, J gene, CDR3 length, V gene. The D gene is left open where the match is weak. Rows may omit the clone size; those that give it use once, few, many or a size class.

CDR3 DNA: TGCAGCGCCTTCAGGGGAGAGACCCAGTACTTC
CDR3 protein: CSAFRGETQYF
clone size: .
D gene: .
J gene: TRBJ2-5
CDR3 length: 11
V gene: TRBV20-1

CDR3 DNA: TGCGCCAGCAGTTCCCAAACTAGCTCGGAGACCCAGTACTTC
CDR3 protein: CASSSQTSSETQYF
clone size: .
D gene: .
J gene: TRBJ2-5
CDR3 length: 14
V gene: TRBV5-1

CDR3 DNA: TGCGCCAGCAGCTTGGAGGGGTTCGGTAATGAAAAACTGTTTTTT
CDR3 protein: CASSLEGFGNEKLFF
clone size: .
D gene: .
J gene: TRBJ1-4
CDR3 length: 15
V gene: TRBV5-1

CDR3 DNA: TGTGCCAGCAGTCCTTGGACAGGATGGGGTTCACCCCTCCACTTT
CDR3 protein: CASSPWTGWGSPLHF
clone size: .
D gene: TRBD1
J gene: TRBJ1-6
CDR3 length: 15
V gene: TRBV28

CDR3 DNA: TGCGCCAGCAGCCAGGGACAGGACGCAACTAATGAAAAACTGTTTTTT
CDR3 protein: CASSQGQDATNEKLFF
clone size: .
D gene: TRBD1
J gene: TRBJ1-4
CDR3 length: 16
V gene: TRBV5-1

CDR3 DNA: TGTGCCAGCAGCGACCTAGGGCAGGGGATTTGGTACGAGCAGTACTTC
CDR3 protein: CASSDLGQGIWYEQYF
clone size: .
D gene: .
J gene: TRBJ2-7
CDR3 length: 16
V gene: TRBV21-1

CDR3 DNA: TGCGCCAGCAGCCCGGACAGGGGGTCTCTCTACGAGCAGTACTTC
CDR3 protein: CASSPDRGSLYEQYF
clone size: .
D gene: TRBD1
J gene: TRBJ2-7
CDR3 length: 15
V gene: TRBV4-1

CDR3 DNA: TGTGCCACCATCAGCGGGAGCGGGAGGGTTGAGCAGTTCTTC
CDR3 protein: CATISGSGRVEQFF
clone size: .
D gene: TRBD2
J gene: TRBJ2-1
CDR3 length: 14
V gene: TRBV6-5

CDR3 DNA: TGTGCCAGCAGTGGTACCGGGACAGGGGGTGGAAACTATGGCTACACCTTC
CDR3 protein: CASSGTGTGGGNYGYTF
clone size: .
D gene: TRBD1
J gene: TRBJ1-2
CDR3 length: 17
V gene: TRBV28

CDR3 DNA: TGTGCCACCAGTGACGGCGGGTTAGAGACCCAGTACTTC
CDR3 protein: CATSDGGLETQYF
clone size: .
D gene: .
J gene: TRBJ2-5
CDR3 length: 13
V gene: TRBV24-1

CDR3 DNA: TGTGCCAGCGTCGGTTACGGCTCTGGAAACACCATATATTTT
CDR3 protein: CASVGYGSGNTIYF
clone size: .
D gene: .
J gene: TRBJ1-3
CDR3 length: 14
V gene: TRBV25-1

CDR3 DNA: TGCAGCGGCGCTGGGAGAAATACGAATGAGCAGTTCTTC
CDR3 protein: CSGAGRNTNEQFF
clone size: .
D gene: .
J gene: TRBJ2-1
CDR3 length: 13
V gene: TRBV29-1

CDR3 DNA: TGTGCCAGCAGTTATTTACAGTCCCATAGTTACGAGCAGTACTTC
CDR3 protein: CASSYLQSHSYEQYF
clone size: .
D gene: .
J gene: TRBJ2-7
CDR3 length: 15
V gene: TRBV28

CDR3 DNA: TGTGCCAGCCAGCCGGCCGGGACTCGGAGCAATGAGCAGTTCTTC
CDR3 protein: CASQPAGTRSNEQFF
clone size: .
D gene: .
J gene: TRBJ2-1
CDR3 length: 15
V gene: TRBV27

CDR3 DNA: TGTGCCAGCAGCCAAGCGGATAACAGCTTTCGTAATTCACCCCTCCACTTT
CDR3 protein: CASSQADNSFRNSPLHF
clone size: .
D gene: .
J gene: TRBJ1-6
CDR3 length: 17
V gene: TRBV4-2

CDR3 DNA: TGTGCCAGTAGTAATTCCTTAGGCTACACCTTC
CDR3 protein: CASSNSLGYTF
clone size: .
D gene: .
J gene: TRBJ1-2
CDR3 length: 11
V gene: TRBV19

CDR3 DNA: TGTGCCAGCAGTCGAGGGGAGGTTGGCTACACCTTC
CDR3 protein: CASSRGEVGYTF
clone size: .
D gene: .
J gene: TRBJ1-2
CDR3 length: 12
V gene: TRBV28

CDR3 DNA: TGCGCCAGCAGCTTGAGTGGGGGCGGAAACAATGAGCAGTTCTTC
CDR3 protein: CASSLSGGGNNEQFF
clone size: once
D gene: .
J gene: TRBJ2-1
CDR3 length: 15
V gene: TRBV5-1

CDR3 DNA: TGTGCCAGCAGAGGGCTGGGGCGCGATTTTTCAGATACGCAGTATTTT
CDR3 protein: CASRGLGRDFSDTQYF
clone size: .
D gene: .
J gene: TRBJ2-3
CDR3 length: 16
V gene: TRBV7-9

CDR3 DNA: TGTGCCAGCAGTTACTCCGTCCAGGGATCCGGGGAGCTGTTTTTT
CDR3 protein: CASSYSVQGSGELFF
clone size: .
D gene: .
J gene: TRBJ2-2
CDR3 length: 15
V gene: TRBV6-5

CDR3 DNA: TGTGCCAGCAGCGAGGGGACTAGCGGGAGGTACAATGAGCAGTTCTTC
CDR3 protein: CASSEGTSGRYNEQFF
clone size: .
D gene: TRBD2
J gene: TRBJ2-1
CDR3 length: 16
V gene: TRBV9

CDR3 DNA: TGTGCCACCAGCAGGGGTGACAGACGACTTAACTATGGCTACACCTTC
CDR3 protein: CATSRGDRRLNYGYTF
clone size: .
D gene: .
J gene: TRBJ1-2
CDR3 length: 16
V gene: TRBV15

CDR3 DNA: TGCGCCAGCAGCCAAACGACAGGAGCCTACGAGCAGTACTTC
CDR3 protein: CASSQTTGAYEQYF
clone size: .
D gene: .
J gene: TRBJ2-7
CDR3 length: 14
V gene: TRBV4-1

CDR3 DNA: TGTGCCAGCAGCTCCGGGACAACTGGAAACACCATATATTTT
CDR3 protein: CASSSGTTGNTIYF
clone size: once
D gene: .
J gene: TRBJ1-3
CDR3 length: 14
V gene: TRBV13

CDR3 DNA: TGTGCCAGCAGCCAAGGACAGGGGGAAACTGAAGCTTTCTTT
CDR3 protein: CASSQGQGETEAFF
clone size: once
D gene: TRBD1
J gene: TRBJ1-1
CDR3 length: 14
V gene: TRBV3-1/TRBV3-2

CDR3 DNA: TGTGCCAGCAGTTCATACAGGGGTGATACGCAGTATTTT
CDR3 protein: CASSSYRGDTQYF
clone size: .
D gene: TRBD1
J gene: TRBJ2-3
CDR3 length: 13
V gene: TRBV27

CDR3 DNA: TGCGCCAGCAGCCAAGATGGGGTCGGCGGGGGGTACGAGCAGTACTTC
CDR3 protein: CASSQDGVGGGYEQYF
clone size: .
D gene: TRBD2
J gene: TRBJ2-7
CDR3 length: 16
V gene: TRBV4-3

CDR3 DNA: TGTGCCTGGAGTAGGGGGACAGGCAGGAATCAGCCCCAGCATTTT
CDR3 protein: CAWSRGTGRNQPQHF
clone size: .
D gene: TRBD1
J gene: TRBJ1-5
CDR3 length: 15
V gene: TRBV30

CDR3 DNA: TGTGCCAGCAGCTCAGGGACAGGGTCCTCCTACGAGCAGTACTTC
CDR3 protein: CASSSGTGSSYEQYF
clone size: .
D gene: TRBD1
J gene: TRBJ2-7
CDR3 length: 15
V gene: TRBV5-4

CDR3 DNA: TGTGCCAGCGGACAAGTTCTAGGAAACACCATATATTTT
CDR3 protein: CASGQVLGNTIYF
clone size: .
D gene: .
J gene: TRBJ1-3
CDR3 length: 13
V gene: TRBV27

CDR3 DNA: TGTGCCAGCAGCCAAGTTTCCGGGAGCAACTGGGAGGAGACCCAGTACTTC
CDR3 protein: CASSQVSGSNWEETQYF
clone size: .
D gene: .
J gene: TRBJ2-5
CDR3 length: 17
V gene: TRBV4-2

CDR3 DNA: TGCGCCAGCAGCCAAGTAGGGACAGGGATAAACACCATATATTTT
CDR3 protein: CASSQVGTGINTIYF
clone size: .
D gene: TRBD1
J gene: TRBJ1-3
CDR3 length: 15
V gene: TRBV4-3

CDR3 DNA: TGTGCCAGCAGCCCTAGGACAGGGGTAGCTATTAATGAAAAACTGTTTTTT
CDR3 protein: CASSPRTGVAINEKLFF
clone size: .
D gene: TRBD1
J gene: TRBJ1-4
CDR3 length: 17
V gene: TRBV11-2

CDR3 DNA: TGCGCCAGCAGCGCGTTTTCGCAGGGGGCCGCTGAAGCTTTCTTT
CDR3 protein: CASSAFSQGAAEAFF
clone size: .
D gene: TRBD1
J gene: TRBJ1-1
CDR3 length: 15
V gene: TRBV5-1

CDR3 DNA: TGTGCCAGCAGGCAGGACAGTCCTACTCGTGGTGGCTACACCTTC
CDR3 protein: CASRQDSPTRGGYTF
clone size: once
D gene: .
J gene: TRBJ1-2
CDR3 length: 15
V gene: TRBV2

CDR3 DNA: TGTGCCAGTAGTCCGGACAGGGAGGGTGAAAAACTGTTTTTT
CDR3 protein: CASSPDREGEKLFF
clone size: once
D gene: TRBD1
J gene: TRBJ1-4
CDR3 length: 14
V gene: TRBV19

CDR3 DNA: TGTGCCAGCTCACCGCGCGGGAGGACTGAGACCCAGTACTTC
CDR3 protein: CASSPRGRTETQYF
clone size: .
D gene: TRBD2
J gene: TRBJ2-5
CDR3 length: 14
V gene: TRBV18

CDR3 DNA: TGCGCCAGCAGCTTCACTAGTTGGGGAGATACGCAGTATTTT
CDR3 protein: CASSFTSWGDTQYF
clone size: .
D gene: .
J gene: TRBJ2-3
CDR3 length: 14
V gene: TRBV5-1

CDR3 DNA: TGTGCCAGCAGTCGCGGAGGAGGAGGGGGCTACACCTTC
CDR3 protein: CASSRGGGGGYTF
clone size: .
D gene: .
J gene: TRBJ1-2
CDR3 length: 13
V gene: TRBV6-5

CDR3 DNA: TGTGCCAGTAGTAGTCAGACTGTAGCCAAAAACATTCAGTACTTC
CDR3 protein: CASSSQTVAKNIQYF
clone size: .
D gene: .
J gene: TRBJ2-4
CDR3 length: 15
V gene: TRBV19

CDR3 DNA: TGTGCCAGCAGTGCTACAGGGACGGGGTATGGCTACACCTTC
CDR3 protein: CASSATGTGYGYTF
clone size: .
D gene: .
J gene: TRBJ1-2
CDR3 length: 14
V gene: TRBV2